The 14 T cell receptor beta chains below were found in one sample sequenced in a study of T cells after yellow fever vaccination. From the 5' RACE reads, TCRdb called clonotypes with MiXCR, one entry per CDR3 protein. Seen here are 300,000 to 350,000 distinct CDR3 sequences, 4% to 5.5% observed once, and the top ten hold roughly 21%. The sample consisted of PBMCs, taken 15 days after the yellow fever booster vaccination. The receptors shown here come from a man between 18 and 29 years old who received the YFV17D yellow fever vaccine.

CDR3 protein: CASHRSSYNEQFF. In DNA, the CDR3 is TGTGCCAGTCATCGGAGCTCCTACAATGAGCAGTTCTTC. The J gene is TRBJ2-1, the V gene TRBV6-5; D gene ambiguous. Trimming took off 9 bases at V and 0 bases at J, with 9 bases between the two ends. The CDR3 loop spans 13 amino acids. CDR1 and CDR2 (germline): MNHEY, SVGAGI.

This clonotype has just a few counts. The chain links TRBV7-2 to TRBJ2-3; 7 bases agree with TRBD2. CDR1 is SGHTA, CDR2 FQGNSA, per germline. The trim removed 0 bases at V and 2 bases at J, leaving 5 bases unmatched. CDR3 length: 16 residues. CDR3 DNA: TGTGCCAGCAGCTTAGCACGGGGGGATGTCACAGATACGCAGTATTTT. Protein sequence: CASSLARGDVTDTQYF.

This clonotype was counted ten times or more. The chain links TRBV20-1 to TRBJ2-3, with D uncertain. The germline gives CDR1 DFQATT, CDR2 SNEGSKA (reference sequence). The CDR3 spans 13 residues. V dropped 1 base and J dropped 4 bases, with 9 bases sitting between them. This chain's CDR3 is CSARVLSADTQYF. As DNA, the CDR3 is TGCAGTGCTAGAGTCCTAAGCGCAGATACGCAGTATTTT.

The chain uses TRBV7-9 and TRBJ2-3; 11 bases align to TRBD2. This CDR3 has 18 amino acids. Germline CDR1 reads SEHNR; CDR2 reads FQNEAQ (reference sequence). J lost 0 bases, V lost 4 bases, and 9 bases had no gene match. CDR3 nucleotides: TGTGCCAGCAGCTCCACTCGGACTAGCGGGCCGAGCACAGATACGCAGTATTTT. It is translated as CASSSTRTSGPSTDTQYF.

The V gene is TRBV20-1, the J gene TRBJ2-1; 10 bases align to TRBD2. The germline gives CDR1 DFQATT, CDR2 SNEGSKA (reference sequence). The CDR3 is 14 amino acids. J was trimmed by 4 bases and V by 6 bases; bases with no gene match: 6. This CDR3 reads CSAEKRGGYNEQFF. The CDR3 DNA reads as TGCAGTGCCGAGAAGCGGGGGGGGTACAATGAGCAGTTCTTC.

This clonotype was observed many times. The chain employs TRBV7-2 and TRBJ2-3; D gene uncertain. The CDR3 runs to 17 residues. V was pared by 1 base and J by 1 base, with 15 bases between. Germline V gene lookup returns CDR1 SGHTA and CDR2 FQGNSA. In DNA form, the CDR3 reads TGTGCCAGCAGCTTAGAGTACTTGGTACGGGGCACAGATACGCAGTATTTT. It is translated as CASSLEYLVRGTDTQYF.

In this sample, this clonotype turned up many times. CDR3 DNA: TGTGCCAGCAGTTTTAACCCTACAGATACGCAGTATTTT. Translation gives CASSFNPTDTQYF. The rearrangement uses TRBV12-3 or TRBV12-4 and TRBJ2-3; D not certain. V was trimmed by 3 bases and J by 3 bases, leaving 7 bases between them. This CDR3 spans 13 amino acids.

This rearrangement joins TRBV6-5 to TRBJ2-3; D may be TRBD2 (7 bases). This CDR3 is 16 amino acids long. With 0 bases removed from V and 7 bases from J, the gap between germline ends came to 17 bases. Germline lookup yields CDR1 MNHEY and CDR2 SVGAGI. Here the CDR3 reads CASSYSSGGPPYTQYF. In nucleotides, the CDR3 is TGTGCCAGCAGTTACTCGTCCGGGGGGCCACCGTATACGCAGTATTTT.

This clonotype was detected many times. This chain joins TRBV7-3 and TRBJ2-5; D unclear. From germline, CDR1 is SGHTA and CDR2 FQGTGA. The CDR3 is 13 amino acids. Trimming cost V 5 bases and J 2 bases, with 9 bases left between them. CDR3 nucleotides: TGTGCCAGCAGCCGCCAGGAACAAGAGACCCAGTACTTC. Translated: CASSRQEQETQYF.

This clonotype was seen at least ten times. The V call is TRBV20-1, the J call TRBJ2-6; TRBD1 is a possible D gene (6 bases). Germline V gives CDR1 DFQATT, CDR2 SNEGSKA (reference sequence). CDR3 size: 14 residues. The ends were cut back, 6 bases at V and 2 bases at J, with 11 bases in the middle. CDR3 nucleotide sequence: TGCAGTGCCATACAGGGTGCTGGGGCCAACGTCCTGACTTTC. Translation: CSAIQGAGANVLTF.

This clonotype was observed many times. The V gene is TRBV5-1, the J gene TRBJ1-2; D is undetermined. This CDR3 contains 13 residues. Trimming stripped 3 bases from V and 4 bases from J, with 10 bases between. The germline V gene encodes CDR1 SGHRS and CDR2 YFSETQ. CDR3 DNA: TGCGCCAGCAGCTCCCCTGACATCTATGGCTACACCTTC. Amino acid sequence: CASSSPDIYGYTF.

This clonotype was recorded many times. The chain couples TRBV6-1 to TRBJ2-1, with no clear D. V lost 2 bases and J lost 8, with 16 bases in between. Per germline, CDR1 MNHNS and CDR2 SASEGT. The CDR3 consists of 15 residues. CDR3 region: CASSEIFRRGDEQFF. CDR3 coding DNA: TGTGCCAGCAGTGAAATCTTTCGAAGAGGCGATGAGCAGTTCTTC.

This clonotype was counted ten times or more. The chain uses TRBV4-1 and TRBJ2-2; D not certain. V lost 0 bases to trimming and J lost 7 bases, with 6 bases between them. CDR3 size: 13 residues. The V gene's germline CDR1 is MGHRA and CDR2 YSYEKL. The CDR3 spells CASSQELSGELFF. CDR3 DNA sequence: TGCGCCAGCAGCCAAGAACTTAGCGGGGAGCTGTTTTTT.

Ten or more counts support this clonotype. The genes are TRBV3-1 and TRBJ2-2; weak D call: TRBD2 (6 bases). The CDR3 is 15 residues long. The V end was cut by 1 base, the J end by 2 bases, with 8 bases between. Germline assignment: CDR1 LGHDT and CDR2 YNNKEL (reference sequence). The CDR3 nucleotides read TGTGCCAGCAGCCAAGGTAGCGGAAACACCGGGGAGCTGTTTTTT. As protein: CASSQGSGNTGELFF.